One and the same sample provided the 20 T cell receptor beta chains below, sequenced in a study of Ad26.COV2.S vaccination and SARS-CoV-2 variants. The assay was immunoSEQ multiplex PCR, and TCRdb's table has in-frame clones only and misses some. The table has a few hundred thousand clones, about 83% seen once; the top ten hold about 8%. As to treatment: around 19 received Ad26.COV2.S at low or high dose, single or two shots; 5 received placebo; per-sample allocation not given. Specimens were obtained on day 63 following the first vaccine or placebo injection. The material was peripheral blood, obtained in a trial of Ad26.COV2.S vaccine versus placebo. These TCRs come from a person aged 18-60 years who received the Ad26.COV2.S COVID-19 vaccine or a placebo.

This chain links TRBV9 with TRBJ1-2, with D unresolved. V lost 2 bases, J lost 5 bases, and 10 bases lay in between. Germline-derived CDR1 and CDR2 are SGDLS and YYNGEE. This CDR3 is 13 amino acids long. The CDR3 nucleotides read TGTGCCAGCAGCGTTCAGGAAGAGTATGGCTACACCTTC. This gives the protein CASSVQEEYGYTF.

For this clone: The junction differs from germline at one of its ends, possibly a read error. The genes are TRBV7-2 and TRBJ2-5, with D perhaps given as TRBD1 or TRBD2 (5 bases each). The CDR3 contains 14 residues. CDR1 SGHTA and CDR2 FQGNSA come from the germline V gene. The CDR3 nucleotides read TGTGCCAGCAGCCTAGCCGGGACCTTGGAGACCCAGTACTTC. Encoded protein: CASSLAGTLETQYF. Full variable domain (rest looked up from reference TRBV7-2 and TRBJ2-5): GAGVSQSPSNKVTEKGKDVELRCDPISGHTALYWYRQSLGQGLEFLIYFQGNSAPDKSGLPSDRFSAERTGGSVSTLTIQRTQQEDSAVYLCASSLAGTLETQYFGPGTRLLVL.

The V and J genes are TRBV19 and TRBJ2-2, with D maybe TRBD1 (6 bases). The CDR3 is made up of 14 amino acids. V lost 5 bases to trimming and J lost 2 bases, with 9 bases between them. Germline lookup yields CDR1 LNHDA and CDR2 SQIVND (reference sequence). In DNA, the CDR3 is TGTGCCAGTAGTCCGGACAGCAACACCGGGGAGCTGTTTTTT. Translated: CASSPDSNTGELFF.

This clone was observed once. V gene TRBV21-1 combines with J gene TRBJ2-7; the D segment call TRBD2 is taken from the table without a DNA check. TRBV21-1 counts as a pseudogene. This CDR3 comprises 16 residues. The CDR3 sequence: CASSTQTSGQYYEQYF. Here the CDR3 DNA reads TGTGCCAGCAGCACCCAGACTAGCGGACAGTACTACGAGCAGTACTTC.

The rearrangement uses TRBV4-2 and TRBJ1-3, with 10 bases identical to TRBD1. Per germline, CDR1 LGHNA and CDR2 YNFKEQ. V shed 2 bases and J 7 bases; nucleotides not matched to a gene: 5. This CDR3 comprises 15 residues. DNA for the CDR3: TGTGCCAGCAGCCAATTCGGGACAGGGGACAACACCATATATTTT. It is translated as CASSQFGTGDNTIYF.

This chain connects TRBV3-1 (or the pseudogene TRBV3-2) to TRBJ1-5; TRBD1 might be the D (6 bases). This CDR3 spans 18 amino acids. Deletions cut 2 bases from V and 1 base from J, with 18 bases between. CDR1 LGHDT and CDR2 YNNKEL come from the germline V gene (reference sequence). CDR3 residues: CASSQRGGVDGSNQPQHF. The CDR3 coding sequence is TGTGCCAGCAGCCAAAGGGGGGGGGTGGACGGGAGCAATCAGCCCCAGCATTTT.

The rearrangement links TRBV9 to TRBJ1-1; D is possibly TRBD1 (5 bases). This CDR3 is 14 amino acids long. Germline CDR1 and CDR2: SGDLS and YYNGEE. Trimming pared 3 bases from V and 8 bases from J, leaving 17 bases between. CDR3 protein: CASSARPGRVEAFF. CDR3 bases: TGTGCCAGCAGCGCCCGGCCCGGCAGGGTAGAAGCTTTCTTT.

The chain uses TRBV5-1 and TRBJ2-5; TRBD2 agrees at 11 bases. Germline V gene data show CDR1 as SGHRS and CDR2 as YFSETQ. This CDR3 comprises 16 residues. V lost 4 bases to trimming and J lost 0 bases; unmatched junction nucleotides: 5. The CDR3 reads CASSPPSGGHQETQYF. In nucleotides, the CDR3 is TGCGCCAGCAGCCCCCCTAGCGGGGGGCACCAAGAGACCCAGTACTTC.

The CDR3 nucleotides read TGTGCCAGCAGCCAACAGGGTACTGGGGCCAACGTCCTGACTTTC. Amino acid sequence: CASSQQGTGANVLTF. This sequence joins TRBV7-2 and TRBJ2-6, with D tentatively TRBD1 (6 bases). V lost 5 bases and J lost 2, with 10 bases in between. Germline CDR1 reads SGHTA; CDR2 reads FQGNSA. The CDR3 runs 15 residues.

Only a few counts were recorded for this clone. The J gene is TRBJ1-5, the V gene TRBV18; 12 bases line up with TRBD1. V trimming: 5 bases; J trimming: 6 bases; junction bases outside the gene matches: 8. Germline CDR1 reads KGHSH; CDR2 reads LQKENI. The CDR3 sequence is 16 residues long. CDR3 sequence reads: CASSETGTGGFQPQHF. CDR3 DNA: TGTGCCAGCTCAGAAACCGGGACAGGGGGCTTTCAGCCCCAGCATTTT.

The gene calls are TRBV25-1 and TRBJ2-5; D not resolved. Germline V gene data show CDR1 as MGHDK and CDR2 as SYGVNS. This CDR3 has 15 amino acids. V gave up 1 base and J gave up 5 bases, with 14 bases separating them. CDR3 nucleotide sequence: TGTGCCAGCAGTGAATTAGGTTGGGCCGGGGAGACCCAGTACTTC. This translates into CASSELGWAGETQYF. Combining the CDR3 with reference TRBV25-1 and TRBJ2-5 gives the whole variable domain EADIYQTPRYLVIGTGKKITLECSQTMGHDKMYWYQQDPGMELHLIHYSYGVNSTEKGDLSSESTVSRIRTEHFPLTLESARPSHTSQYLCASSELGWAGETQYFGPGTRLLVL.

This sequence joins TRBV5-5 and TRBJ2-3; possible D gene TRBD2, 5 bases. This CDR3 spans 15 amino acids. CDR1 SGHKS and CDR2 YYEKEE come from the germline V gene (reference sequence). V was clipped by 2 bases and J by 1 base, with 11 bases between them. The CDR3 bases are TGTGCCAGCAGCTTTAGTAGTAGCGGCACAGATACGCAGTATTTT. Translating gives CASSFSSSGTDTQYF.

This chain joins TRBV6-1 and TRBJ1-5; the match to TRBD1 covers 7 bases. This CDR3 comprises 16 residues. Looked up from germline, CDR1 is MNHNS and CDR2 is SASEGT. V dropped 2 bases and J dropped 1; count of bases not matched to a gene: 5. CDR3 sequence (DNA): TGTGCCAGCAGTGAAATGACAGGGCAAAGCAATCAGCCCCAGCATTTT. Its translation: CASSEMTGQSNQPQHF.

The rearrangement joins TRBV9 to TRBJ2-5; 8 bases line up with TRBD1. V shed 0 bases, J shed 2 bases, and the junction held 6 bases outside the gene matches. The CDR3 consists of 16 residues. CDR1 and CDR2 from the germline V gene are SGDLS and YYNGEE. Here the CDR3 DNA reads TGTGCCAGCAGCGTAGTTGACAGGGGCCCACAAGAGACCCAGTACTTC. Translation gives CASSVVDRGPQETQYF.

The chain couples TRBV9 to TRBJ2-2, with D perhaps TRBD2 (7 bases). Germline CDR1 and CDR2: SGDLS and YYNGEE. The CDR3 has 15 amino acids. The V gene lost 5 bases and the J gene lost 0 bases, with 11 bases spanning the gap. CDR3 DNA sequence: TGTGCCAGCAGAAGGGGGGGACCGAACACCGGGGAGCTGTTTTTT. Protein: CASRRGGPNTGELFF. The whole variable domain, remainder taken from reference TRBV9 and TRBJ2-2, is DSGVTQTPKHLITATGQRVTLRCSPRSGDLSVYWYQQSLDQGLQFLIQYYNGEERAKGNILERFSAQQFPDLHSELNLSSLELGDSALYFCASRRGGPNTGELFFGEGSRLTVL.

The sample holds one count of this clone. The chain couples TRBV14 to TRBJ2-3; 7 nucleotides align to TRBD2. V was clipped by 3 bases and J by 0 bases; unmatched bases: 3. This CDR3 has 15 amino acids. CDR1 is SGHDN, CDR2 FVKESK, per germline. CDR3 sequence (DNA): TGTGCCAGCAGCCACAGACTAGCAAGCACAGATACGCAGTATTTT. It codes for CASSHRLASTDTQYF.

This chain uses TRBV9 with TRBJ1-1; no definite D call. In germline, CDR1 is SGDLS, CDR2 YYNGEE. V was pared by 7 bases and J by 1 base, with 11 bases between. This CDR3 has 13 residues. This CDR3 reads CASGTPPNTEAFF. For the CDR3, the DNA is TGTGCCAGCGGCACGCCTCCGAACACTGAAGCTTTCTTT.

V usage is TRBV11-2 and J usage is TRBJ1-2; TRBD1 agrees at 7 bases. The CDR3 covers 16 residues. V gave up 1 base and J gave up 0 bases; unmatched junction bases: 5. CDR1 and CDR2 (germline): SGHAT, FQNNGV. DNA for the CDR3: TGTGCCAGCAGCTTAGCATCCGGGACAGCTAACTATGGCTACACCTTC. Protein product: CASSLASGTANYGYTF.

This clone occurred a few times. V usage is TRBV5-5 and J usage is TRBJ1-5, with D possibly being TRBD1 (5 bases). CDR3 length: 14 amino acids. Trimming took off 3 bases at V and 1 base at J, with 8 bases between the two ends. From germline, CDR1 is SGHKS and CDR2 YYEKEE (reference sequence). This CDR3 reads CASSSGTSNQPQHF. CDR3 nucleotide sequence: TGTGCCAGCAGCTCCGGGACCAGCAATCAGCCCCAGCATTTT.

This chain uses TRBV9 with TRBJ1-2, with 7 bases identical to TRBD1. V shed 2 bases, J shed 8 bases, and the junction held 21 bases outside the gene matches. The CDR3 loop spans 18 amino acids. From germline, CDR1 is SGDLS and CDR2 YYNGEE. The CDR3 here is CASSVNPFTDRAAGGYTF. In DNA, the CDR3 is TGTGCCAGCAGCGTCAACCCCTTTACAGACAGGGCGGCGGGCGGCTACACCTTC.